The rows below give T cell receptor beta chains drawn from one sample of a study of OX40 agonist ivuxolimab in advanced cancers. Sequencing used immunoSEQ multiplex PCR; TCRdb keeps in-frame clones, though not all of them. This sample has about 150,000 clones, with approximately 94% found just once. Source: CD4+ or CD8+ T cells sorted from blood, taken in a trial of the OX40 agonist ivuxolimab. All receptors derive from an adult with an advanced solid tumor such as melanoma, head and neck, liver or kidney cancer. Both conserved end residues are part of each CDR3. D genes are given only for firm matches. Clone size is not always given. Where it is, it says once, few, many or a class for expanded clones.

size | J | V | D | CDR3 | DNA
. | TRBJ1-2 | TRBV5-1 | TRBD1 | CASSFSGDSGYTF | TGCGCCAGCAGCTTCTCAGGGGACAGCGGCTACACCTTC
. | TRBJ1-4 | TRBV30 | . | CAWSADSISEKLFF | TGTGCCTGGAGTGCAGACAGTATAAGCGAAAAACTGTTTTTT
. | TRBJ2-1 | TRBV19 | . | CASRYRIGEQFF | TGTGCCAGTAGATATAGAATCGGGGAGCAGTTCTTC
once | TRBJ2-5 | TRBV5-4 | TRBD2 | CASSPGLAGETQYF | TGTGCCAGCAGCCCGGGACTAGCGGGGGAGACCCAGTACTTC
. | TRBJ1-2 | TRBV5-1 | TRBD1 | CASSLEGALAYGYTF | TGCGCCAGCAGCTTAGAGGGGGCGCTCGCCTATGGCTACACCTTC
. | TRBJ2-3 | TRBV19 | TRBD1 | CASSIRGSRTGDGNTQYF | TGTGCCAGTAGTATTCGGGGGTCCCGGACAGGGGATGGAAATACGCAGTATTTT
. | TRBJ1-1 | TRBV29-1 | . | CSVEPGTEAFF | TGCAGCGTTGAACCCGGGACTGAAGCTTTCTTT
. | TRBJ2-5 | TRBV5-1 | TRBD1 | CASSLGDRWETQYF | TGCGCCAGCAGCTTGGGGGACAGGTGGGAGACCCAGTACTTC
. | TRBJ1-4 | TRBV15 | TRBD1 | CATSRDASRGDEKLFF | TGTGCCACCAGCAGAGATGCCTCCAGGGGGGATGAAAAACTGTTTTTT
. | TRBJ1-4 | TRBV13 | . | CASSLVTENEKLFF | TGTGCCAGCAGCTTAGTGACTGAAAATGAAAAACTGTTTTTT
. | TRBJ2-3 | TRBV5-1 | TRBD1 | CASRPGQGYDTQYF | TGCGCCAGCAGGCCGGGACAGGGATACGATACGCAGTATTTT
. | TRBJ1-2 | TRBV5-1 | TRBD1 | CASAPGQGANYGYTF | TGCGCCAGCGCCCCGGGACAGGGGGCGAACTATGGCTACACCTTC
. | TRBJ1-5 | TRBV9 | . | CASSADLTGQPQHF | TGTGCCAGCAGCGCCGACCTGACGGGGCAGCCCCAGCATTTT
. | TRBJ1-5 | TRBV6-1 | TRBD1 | CASSGISGGKPQHF | TGTGCCAGCAGTGGTATATCAGGGGGAAAGCCCCAGCATTTT
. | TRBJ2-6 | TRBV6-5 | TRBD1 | CASSTGVSGANVLTF | TGTGCCAGCAGTACAGGGGTCTCTGGGGCCAACGTCCTGACTTTC
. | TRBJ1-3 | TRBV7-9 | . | CASSSLGNTIYF | TGTGCCAGCAGCTCTCTGGGAAACACCATATATTTT
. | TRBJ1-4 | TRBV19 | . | CASSSGRMGEKLFF | TGTGCCAGTAGCTCGGGGCGAATGGGTGAAAAACTGTTTTTT
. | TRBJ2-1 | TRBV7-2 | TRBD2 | CASSLLTSPGNEQFF | TGTGCCAGCAGCTTATTGACTAGCCCTGGGAATGAGCAGTTCTTC
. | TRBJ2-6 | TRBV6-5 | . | CASSYAERRGANVLTF | TGTGCCAGCAGTTACGCCGAGAGGAGGGGGGCCAACGTCCTGACTTTC
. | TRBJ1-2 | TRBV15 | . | CATSGAGPPHNYGYTF | TGTGCCACCAGCGGGGCTGGGCCACCTCATAACTATGGCTACACCTTC
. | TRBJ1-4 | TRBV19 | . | CASMGRINEKLFF | TGTGCCAGTATGGGTCGGATTAATGAAAAACTGTTTTTT
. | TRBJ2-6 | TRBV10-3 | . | CAISGMVALNLRDSGANVLTF | TGTGCCATCAGTGGGATGGTCGCTTTAAACCTAAGGGACTCTGGGGCCAACGTCCTGACTTTC
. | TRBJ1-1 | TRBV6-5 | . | CASSRGAGTEAFF | TGTGCCAGCAGTCGGGGAGCGGGCACTGAAGCTTTCTTT
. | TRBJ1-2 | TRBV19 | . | CASSKGFYGYTF | TGTGCCAGTAGTAAGGGCTTCTATGGCTACACCTTC
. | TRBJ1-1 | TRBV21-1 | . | CASSKDRAQRGRKNTEAFF | TGTGCCAGCAGCAAAGATCGGGCCCAGCGGGGGCGCAAGAACACTGAAGCTTTCTTT
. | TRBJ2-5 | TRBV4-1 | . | CASSQERTQYF | TGCGCCAGCAGCCAGGAGCGGACCCAGTACTTC
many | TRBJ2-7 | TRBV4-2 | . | CASSQGGQGSYEQYF | TGTGCCAGCAGCCAGGGGGGGCAAGGATCCTACGAGCAGTACTTC
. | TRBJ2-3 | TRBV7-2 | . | CASSLAWGTGTDTQYF | TGTGCCAGCAGCTTAGCCTGGGGGACGGGCACAGATACGCAGTATTTT
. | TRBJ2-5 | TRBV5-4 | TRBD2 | CASSSTSGGDGTQYF | TGTGCCAGCAGCTCGACTAGCGGGGGGGATGGGACCCAGTACTTC
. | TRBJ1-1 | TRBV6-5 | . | CASSYSTGRLNIF | TGTGCCAGCAGTTACTCAACCGGACGGCTCAATATCTTT
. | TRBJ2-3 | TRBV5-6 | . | CASSFRPRTDHSDTQYF | TGTGCCAGCAGCTTCCGACCCAGGACGGACCATTCAGATACGCAGTATTTT
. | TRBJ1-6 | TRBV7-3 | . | CASSLGSGGSPLHF | TGTGCCAGCAGCTTAGGATCGGGGGGATCACCCCTCCACTTT
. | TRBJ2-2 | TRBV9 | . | CASSVDGLHSSNTGELFF | TGTGCCAGCAGCGTAGACGGACTACATTCTTCTAACACCGGGGAGCTGTTTTTT
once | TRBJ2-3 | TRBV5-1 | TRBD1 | CASSLGTGGVVDTQYF | TGCGCCAGCAGCTTGGGCACAGGGGGCGTCGTGGATACGCAGTATTTT
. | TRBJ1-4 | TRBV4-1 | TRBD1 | CASSQGTVATNEKLFF | TGCGCCAGCAGCCAGGGGACAGTCGCAACTAATGAAAAACTGTTTTTT
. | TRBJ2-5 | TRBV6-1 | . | CASSLGRSVTQYF | TGTGCCAGCAGCCTAGGAAGATCGGTGACCCAGTACTTC
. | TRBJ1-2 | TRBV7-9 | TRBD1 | CASSLHGTGGVDGYTF | TGTGCCAGCAGCCTACATGGGACAGGGGGCGTTGACGGCTACACCTTC
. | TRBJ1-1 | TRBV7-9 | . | CASSLDGGFTEAFF | TGTGCCAGCAGCTTAGACGGGGGGTTCACTGAAGCTTTCTTT
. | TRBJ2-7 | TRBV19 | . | CASSALYEQYF | TGTGCCAGTAGTGCCTTATACGAGCAGTACTTC
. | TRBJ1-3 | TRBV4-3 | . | CASSQSSSYISGNTIYF | TGCGCCAGCAGCCAAAGTTCCTCCTACATCTCTGGAAACACCATATATTTT
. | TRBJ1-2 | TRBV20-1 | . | CSARVGYGYTF | TGCAGTGCTAGGGTGGGCTATGGCTACACCTTC
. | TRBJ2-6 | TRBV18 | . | CASSMFEPGANVLTF | TGTGCCAGCTCAATGTTCGAACCTGGGGCCAACGTCCTGACTTTC
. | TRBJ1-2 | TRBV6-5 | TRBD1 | CASSFQGGPLYGYTF | TGTGCCAGCAGTTTTCAGGGGGGGCCCTTATATGGCTACACCTTC
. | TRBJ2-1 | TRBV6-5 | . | CASSYTGTRDNEQFF | TGTGCCAGCAGTTACACAGGGACAAGGGACAATGAGCAGTTCTTC
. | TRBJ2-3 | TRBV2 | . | CASSPPYTDTQYF | TGTGCCAGCAGCCCCCCTTACACAGATACGCAGTATTTT
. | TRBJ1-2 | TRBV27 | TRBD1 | CASSFGTGPLPYGYTF | TGTGCCAGCAGCTTTGGGACAGGGCCCTTACCCTATGGCTACACCTTC
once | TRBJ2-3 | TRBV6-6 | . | CASRRDSTDTQYF | TGTGCCAGCCGGCGGGATTCAACAGATACGCAGTATTTT
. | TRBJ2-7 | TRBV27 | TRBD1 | CASSSFQGAIKSF | TGTGCCAGCAGTTCATTCCAGGGGGCCATAAAAAGCTTC
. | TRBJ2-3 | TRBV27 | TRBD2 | CASSLRGGARRHTDTQYF | TGTGCCAGCAGTCTCCGGGGGGGGGCTCGGAGGCACACAGATACGCAGTATTTT
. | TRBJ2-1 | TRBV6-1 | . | CASSVLPLKFF | TGTGCCAGCAGTGTACTGCCCTTGAAGTTCTTC
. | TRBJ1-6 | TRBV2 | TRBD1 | CASSDGTGSSPLHF | TGTGCCAGCAGTGATGGGACAGGGAGCTCACCCCTCCACTTT
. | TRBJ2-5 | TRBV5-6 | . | CASSLSPVQIQETQYF | TGTGCCAGCAGCTTGTCCCCGGTACAGATCCAAGAGACCCAGTACTTC
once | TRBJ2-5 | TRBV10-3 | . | CAISERESRGETQYF | TGTGCCATCAGTGAGAGGGAGTCCCGGGGAGAGACCCAGTACTTC
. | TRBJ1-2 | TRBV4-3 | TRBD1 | CASSQEGQGGNYGYTF | TGCGCCAGCAGCCAAGAGGGACAGGGGGGTAACTATGGCTACACCTTC
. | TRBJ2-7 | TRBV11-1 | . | CASTLRGISGQKFYEQYF | TGTGCCAGCACCCTTCGGGGGATATCGGGACAGAAATTCTACGAGCAGTACTTC